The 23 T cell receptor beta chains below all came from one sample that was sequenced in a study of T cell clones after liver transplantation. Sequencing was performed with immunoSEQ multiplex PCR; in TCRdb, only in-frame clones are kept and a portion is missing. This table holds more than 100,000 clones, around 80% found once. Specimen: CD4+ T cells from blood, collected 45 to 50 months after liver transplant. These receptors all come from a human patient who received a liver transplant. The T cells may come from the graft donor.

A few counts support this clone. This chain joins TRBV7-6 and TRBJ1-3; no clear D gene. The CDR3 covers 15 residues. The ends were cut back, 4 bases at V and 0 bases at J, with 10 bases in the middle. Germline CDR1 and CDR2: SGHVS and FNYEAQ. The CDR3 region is CASSSATSSGNTIYF. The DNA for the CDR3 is TGTGCCAGCAGCTCCGCGACGAGCTCTGGAAACACCATATATTTT.

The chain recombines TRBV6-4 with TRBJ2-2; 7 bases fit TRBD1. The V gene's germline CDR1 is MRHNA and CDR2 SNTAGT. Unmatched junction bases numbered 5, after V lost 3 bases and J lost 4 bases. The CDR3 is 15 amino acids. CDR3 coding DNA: TGTGCCAGCAGTGAAAGGGGGCTGGGCACCGGGGAGCTGTTTTTT. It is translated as CASSERGLGTGELFF.

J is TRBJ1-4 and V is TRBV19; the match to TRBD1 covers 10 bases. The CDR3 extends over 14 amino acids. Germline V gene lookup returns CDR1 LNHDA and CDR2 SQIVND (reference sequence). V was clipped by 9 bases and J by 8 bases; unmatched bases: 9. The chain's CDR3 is CASFRTGGREKLFF. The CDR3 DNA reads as TGTGCCAGCTTCAGGACAGGGGGTAGAGAAAAACTGTTTTTT. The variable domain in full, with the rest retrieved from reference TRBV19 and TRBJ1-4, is DGGITQSPKYLFRKEGQNVTLSCEQNLNHDAMYWYRQDPGQGLRLIYYSQIVNDFQKGDIAEGYSVSREKKESFPLTVTSAQKNPTAFYLCASFRTGGREKLFFGSGTQLSVL.

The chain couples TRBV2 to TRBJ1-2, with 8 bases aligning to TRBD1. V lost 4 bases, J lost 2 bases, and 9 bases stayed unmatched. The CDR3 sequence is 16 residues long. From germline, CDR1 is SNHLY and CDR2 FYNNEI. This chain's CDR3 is CASSVSSTGANYGYTF. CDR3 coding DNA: TGTGCCAGCAGTGTCTCCTCGACAGGGGCGAACTATGGCTACACCTTC.

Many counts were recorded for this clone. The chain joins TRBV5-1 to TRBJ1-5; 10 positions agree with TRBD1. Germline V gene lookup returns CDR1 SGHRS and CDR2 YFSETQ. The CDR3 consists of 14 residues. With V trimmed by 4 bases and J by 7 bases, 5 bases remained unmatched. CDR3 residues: CASSAGTGEQPQHF. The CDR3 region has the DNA TGCGCCAGCAGCGCAGGGACAGGGGAACAGCCCCAGCATTTT.

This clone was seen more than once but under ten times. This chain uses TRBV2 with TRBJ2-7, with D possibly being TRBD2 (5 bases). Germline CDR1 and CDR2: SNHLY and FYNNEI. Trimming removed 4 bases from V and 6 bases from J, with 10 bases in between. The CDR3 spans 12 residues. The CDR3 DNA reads TGTGCCAGCAGTGTTTCGGGAACCGAGCAGTACTTC. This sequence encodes CASSVSGTEQYF. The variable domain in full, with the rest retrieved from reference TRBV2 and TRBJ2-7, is EPEVTQTPSHQVTQMGQEVILRCVPISNHLYFYWYRQILGQKVEFLVSFYNNEISEKSEIFDDQFSVERPDGSNFTLKIRSTKLEDSAMYFCASSVSGTEQYFGPGTRLTVT.

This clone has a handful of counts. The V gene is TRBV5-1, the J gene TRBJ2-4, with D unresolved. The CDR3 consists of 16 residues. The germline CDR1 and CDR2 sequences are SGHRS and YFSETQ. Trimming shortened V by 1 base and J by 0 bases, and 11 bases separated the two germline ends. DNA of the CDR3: TGCGCCAGCAGCTTGTTAGGCGGCGAAGCCAAAAACATTCAGTACTTC. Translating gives CASSLLGGEAKNIQYF. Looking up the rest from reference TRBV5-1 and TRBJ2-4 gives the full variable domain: KAGVTQTPRYLIKTRGQQVTLSCSPISGHRSVSWYQQTPGQGLQFLFEYFSETQRNKGNFPGRFSGRQFSNSRSEMNVSTLELGDSALYLCASSLLGGEAKNIQYFGAGTRLSVL.

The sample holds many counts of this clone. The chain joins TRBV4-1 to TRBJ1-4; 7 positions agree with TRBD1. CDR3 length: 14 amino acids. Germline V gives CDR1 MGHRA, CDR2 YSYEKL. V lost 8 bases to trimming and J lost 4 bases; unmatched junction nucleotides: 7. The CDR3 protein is CASGSGGFNEKLFF. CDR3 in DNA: TGCGCCAGCGGATCAGGGGGGTTTAATGAAAAACTGTTTTTT.

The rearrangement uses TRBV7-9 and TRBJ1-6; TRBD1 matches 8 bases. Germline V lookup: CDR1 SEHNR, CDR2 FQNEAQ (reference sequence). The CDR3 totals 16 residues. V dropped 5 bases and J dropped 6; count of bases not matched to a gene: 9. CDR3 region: CASSLGQGFANSPLHF. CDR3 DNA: TGTGCCAGCAGCCTCGGACAGGGTTTCGCTAATTCACCCCTCCACTTT.

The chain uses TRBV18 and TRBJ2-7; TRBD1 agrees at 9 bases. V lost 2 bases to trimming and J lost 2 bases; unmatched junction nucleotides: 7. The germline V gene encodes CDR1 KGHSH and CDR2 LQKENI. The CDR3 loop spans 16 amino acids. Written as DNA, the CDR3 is TGTGCCAGCTCACCATCCGGAGGACAGGGGACCTACGAGCAGTACTTC. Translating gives CASSPSGGQGTYEQYF.

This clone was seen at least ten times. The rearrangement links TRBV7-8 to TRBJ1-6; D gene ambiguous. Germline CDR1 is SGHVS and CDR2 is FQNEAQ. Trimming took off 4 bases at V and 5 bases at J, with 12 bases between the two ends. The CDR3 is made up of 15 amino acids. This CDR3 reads CASSSWRADNSPLHF. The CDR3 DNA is TGTGCCAGCAGCTCCTGGAGGGCGGATAATTCACCCCTCCACTTT.

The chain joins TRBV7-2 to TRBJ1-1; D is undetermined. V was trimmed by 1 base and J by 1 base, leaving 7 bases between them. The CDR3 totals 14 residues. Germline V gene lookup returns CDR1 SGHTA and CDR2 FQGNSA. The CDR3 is CASSLGRWNTEAFF. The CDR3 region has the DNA TGTGCCAGCAGCTTAGGACGTTGGAACACTGAAGCTTTCTTT.

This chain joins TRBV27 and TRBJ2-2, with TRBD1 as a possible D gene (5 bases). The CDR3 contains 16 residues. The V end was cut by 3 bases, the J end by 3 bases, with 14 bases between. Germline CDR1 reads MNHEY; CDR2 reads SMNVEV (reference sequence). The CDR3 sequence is CASSFFVAGYTGELFF. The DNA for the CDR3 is TGTGCCAGCAGTTTCTTTGTCGCAGGGTACACCGGGGAGCTGTTTTTT.

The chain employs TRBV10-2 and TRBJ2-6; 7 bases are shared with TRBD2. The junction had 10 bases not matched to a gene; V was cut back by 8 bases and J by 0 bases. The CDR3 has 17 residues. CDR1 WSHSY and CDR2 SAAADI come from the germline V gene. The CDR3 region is CASQWGGAGSGANVLTF. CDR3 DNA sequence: TGCGCCAGCCAATGGGGGGGAGCCGGCTCTGGGGCCAACGTCCTGACTTTC.

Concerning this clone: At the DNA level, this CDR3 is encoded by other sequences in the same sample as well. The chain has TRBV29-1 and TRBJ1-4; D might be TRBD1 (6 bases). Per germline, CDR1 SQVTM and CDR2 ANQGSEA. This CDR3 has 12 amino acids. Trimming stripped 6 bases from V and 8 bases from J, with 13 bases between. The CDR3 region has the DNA TGCAGCGTCGGCACAGGGCGAGAAAAACTGTTTTTT. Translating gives CSVGTGREKLFF.

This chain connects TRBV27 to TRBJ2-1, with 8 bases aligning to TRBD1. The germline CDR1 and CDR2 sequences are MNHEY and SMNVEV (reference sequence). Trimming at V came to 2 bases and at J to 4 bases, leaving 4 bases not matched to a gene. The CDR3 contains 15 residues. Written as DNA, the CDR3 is TGTGCCAGCAGTTTAGGTCAGGGGGCTTACAATGAGCAGTTCTTC. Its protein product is CASSLGQGAYNEQFF.

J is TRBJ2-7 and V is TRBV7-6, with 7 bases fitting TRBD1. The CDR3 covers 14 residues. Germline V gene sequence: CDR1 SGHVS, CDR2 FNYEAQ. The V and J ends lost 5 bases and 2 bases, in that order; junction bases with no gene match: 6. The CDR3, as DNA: TGTGCCAGCAGCCAGGGACAGTTCACCTACGAGCAGTACTTC. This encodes CASSQGQFTYEQYF.

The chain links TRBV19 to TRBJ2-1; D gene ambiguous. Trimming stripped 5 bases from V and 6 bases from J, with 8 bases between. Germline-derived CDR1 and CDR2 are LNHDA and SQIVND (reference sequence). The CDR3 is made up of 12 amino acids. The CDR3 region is CASSPLSNEQFF. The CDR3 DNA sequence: TGTGCCAGTAGTCCTCTTTCCAATGAGCAGTTCTTC.

In DNA, the CDR3 is TGCGCCAGCAGCTTGGGGGACCAAGAGACCCAGTACTTC. Translation: CASSLGDQETQYF. This chain uses TRBV5-1 with TRBJ2-5; no firm D call. CDR1 is SGHRS and CDR2 is YFSETQ in the germline V gene. Between the trimmed V and J ends, which lost 0 bases and 0 bases, there was a span of 3 bases. The CDR3 totals 13 residues.

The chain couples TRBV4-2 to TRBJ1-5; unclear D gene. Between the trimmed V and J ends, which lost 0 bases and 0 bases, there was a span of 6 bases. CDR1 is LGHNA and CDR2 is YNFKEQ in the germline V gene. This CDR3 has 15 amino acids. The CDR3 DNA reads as TGTGCCAGCAGCCAAGACCCAAATAGCAATCAGCCCCAGCATTTT. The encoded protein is CASSQDPNSNQPQHF.

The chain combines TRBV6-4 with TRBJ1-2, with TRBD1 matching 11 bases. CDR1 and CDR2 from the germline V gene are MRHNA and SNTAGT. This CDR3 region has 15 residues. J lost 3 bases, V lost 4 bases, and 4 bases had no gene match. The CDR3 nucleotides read TGTGCCAGCAGTGTGGGGACAGGGGGACACTATGGCTACACCTTC. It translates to CASSVGTGGHYGYTF.

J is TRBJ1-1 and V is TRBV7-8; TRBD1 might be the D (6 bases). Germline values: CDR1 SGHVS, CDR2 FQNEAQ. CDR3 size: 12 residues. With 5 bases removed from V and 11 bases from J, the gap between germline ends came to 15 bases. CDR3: CASSLNRERAFF. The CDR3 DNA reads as TGTGCCAGCAGCCTCAACAGGGAAAGGGCTTTCTTT.

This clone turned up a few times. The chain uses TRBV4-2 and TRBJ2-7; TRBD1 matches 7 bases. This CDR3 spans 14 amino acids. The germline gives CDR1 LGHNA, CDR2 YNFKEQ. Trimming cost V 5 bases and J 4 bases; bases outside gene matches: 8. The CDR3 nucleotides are TGTGCCAGCAGCAGGGACAGACCTCCATACGAGCAGTACTTC. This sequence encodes CASSRDRPPYEQYF.